The clone carrying this TCR beta chain was observed at least ten times. The sample comes from a study of early T cells in non-severe SARS-CoV-2 infection. Study context: Sequencing used unsorted whole-blood bulk RNA, so chains lack pairing.

In germline, CDR1 is SGHAT, CDR2 FQNNGV. The CDR3 has 13 residues. With 5 bases removed from V and 1 base from J, the gap between germline ends came to 8 bases. cDNA molecules, individually, were tagged with unique molecular identifiers. One entry per CDR3 protein, called by TCRdb with MiXCR from the 5' RACE reads. The sample records more than 50,000 distinct CDR3 sequences, about 16% being singletons. The receptor was derived from an adult who was a healthcare worker with PCR-confirmed SARS-CoV-2 infection or an uninfected control (not recorded which). The input for sequencing was whole blood, taken at baseline. The J gene is TRBJ1-1, the V gene TRBV11-2; weak D call: TRBD1 (6 bases). CDR3 DNA: TGTGCCAGCAGCCTGGGACAGAACACTGAAGCTTTCTTT. It is translated as CASSLGQNTEAFF.